These T cell receptor beta chains were read from a single sample in a study of CD8+ T cells in alopecia areata. Profiled with immunoSEQ multiplex PCR; TCRdb holds only in-frame clones, not every one. The table records over 200,000 clones, about three fifths of them present only once. The material sequenced was CD4+ T cells sorted from blood, taken at week 0. These receptors originate from a human donor with alopecia areata. The conserved cysteine and the conserved F or W are not part of the CDR3 here. The D gene is left open where the match is weak.

V gene: TRBV7-9; D gene: NA; CDR3 length: 11; CDR3 protein: ASSYTGAHEQY
V gene: TRBV9; D gene: NA; CDR3 length: 12; CDR3 protein: ASSETAGGTEAF
V gene: TRBV29-1; D gene: NA; CDR3 length: 9; CDR3 protein: SAYSSYGYT
V gene: TRBV6-1; D gene: NA; CDR3 length: 11; CDR3 protein: ASRSGLTYGYT
V gene: TRBV23-1; D gene: NA; CDR3 length: 14; CDR3 protein: ASSPEQGGGKNIQY
V gene: TRBV7-8; D gene: NA; CDR3 length: 14; CDR3 protein: ASSSDHGGKRTEAF
V gene: TRBV29-1; D gene: NA; CDR3 length: 11; CDR3 protein: SVEGWRGGEQY
V gene: TRBV27; D gene: NA; CDR3 length: 12; CDR3 protein: ASSSDRRDDTQY
V gene: TRBV4-2; D gene: NA; CDR3 length: 15; CDR3 protein: ASSQDRWRRGTGELF
V gene: TRBV30; D gene: NA; CDR3 length: 11; CDR3 protein: AWSPLDNEKLF
V gene: TRBV6-5; D gene: NA; CDR3 length: 11; CDR3 protein: ASSYSGRETQY
V gene: TRBV5-4; D gene: TRBD2; CDR3 length: 13; CDR3 protein: ASSLATSGLNEQY
V gene: TRBV30; D gene: NA; CDR3 length: 10; CDR3 protein: AWSVRPGRAF
V gene: TRBV7-2; D gene: NA; CDR3 length: 12; CDR3 protein: ASSLGYYRDGYT
V gene: TRBV6-5; D gene: TRBD1; CDR3 length: 13; CDR3 protein: ASSRDRSSNQPQH
V gene: TRBV7-9; D gene: NA; CDR3 length: 12; CDR3 protein: ASNPRDTSNEQF
V gene: TRBV18; D gene: NA; CDR3 length: 8; CDR3 protein: ASSPTEAF
V gene: TRBV7-9; D gene: NA; CDR3 length: 6; CDR3 protein: ASSFGH
V gene: TRBV5-1; D gene: NA; CDR3 length: 13; CDR3 protein: ASSLESPTSNEQF
V gene: TRBV5-1; D gene: NA; CDR3 length: 13; CDR3 protein: ASSLAGKGSDTQY
V gene: TRBV7-9; D gene: NA; CDR3 length: 13; CDR3 protein: ASSLDGRAAYEQY
V gene: TRBV18; D gene: NA; CDR3 length: 13; CDR3 protein: ASSPLRQRYNEQF
V gene: TRBV30; D gene: NA; CDR3 length: 13; CDR3 protein: AWSKKGLSETEAF
V gene: TRBV9; D gene: TRBD1; CDR3 length: 13; CDR3 protein: ASSARQGSTDTQY
V gene: TRBV5-6; D gene: NA; CDR3 length: 12; CDR3 protein: ASSSPVADQPQH
V gene: TRBV5-1; D gene: NA; CDR3 length: 14; CDR3 protein: ASRSTGSPLGNEQF
V gene: TRBV28; D gene: TRBD2; CDR3 length: 11; CDR3 protein: ASSSGDADTQY
V gene: TRBV7-6; D gene: NA; CDR3 length: 11; CDR3 protein: ASRTTVSGELF
V gene: TRBV29-1; D gene: NA; CDR3 length: 13; CDR3 protein: SVKTVGQNTGELF
V gene: TRBV5-4; D gene: TRBD2; CDR3 length: 15; CDR3 protein: ASSSKRLAGGGNEQF
V gene: TRBV2; D gene: TRBD1; CDR3 length: 12; CDR3 protein: ASSGGTGRQTQY
V gene: TRBV5-1; D gene: TRBD2; CDR3 length: 13; CDR3 protein: ASSSVRGGIVEQY
V gene: TRBV5-1; D gene: TRBD1; CDR3 length: 13; CDR3 protein: ASSLGQGATDTQY
V gene: TRBV18; D gene: NA; CDR3 length: 13; CDR3 protein: ASSLMTTLQETQY
V gene: TRBV2; D gene: NA; CDR3 length: 13; CDR3 protein: ASSESRQTRETQY
V gene: TRBV30; D gene: TRBD1; CDR3 length: 13; CDR3 protein: AWVTGGTGSTEQF
V gene: TRBV10-3; D gene: NA; CDR3 length: 12; CDR3 protein: AISEATTRNTIY
V gene: TRBV6-1; D gene: TRBD1; CDR3 length: 13; CDR3 protein: ASSPRQGNSYEQY
V gene: TRBV29-1; D gene: NA; CDR3 length: 11; CDR3 protein: SVVGVLSETQY
V gene: TRBV6-1; D gene: NA; CDR3 length: 15; CDR3 protein: ASSAQWGYRTPYEQY
V gene: TRBV9; D gene: NA; CDR3 length: 13; CDR3 protein: ASSVRGAGTDTQY
V gene: TRBV30; D gene: TRBD1; CDR3 length: 11; CDR3 protein: AWIEQGFGGYT
V gene: TRBV28; D gene: NA; CDR3 length: 12; CDR3 protein: ASSSWGVQETQY
V gene: TRBV6-1; D gene: NA; CDR3 length: 12; CDR3 protein: ASSDAGDVYGYT
V gene: TRBV10-2; D gene: NA; CDR3 length: 11; CDR3 protein: ASSAANTGELF
V gene: TRBV5-1; D gene: NA; CDR3 length: 12; CDR3 protein: ASSQGPSNTEAF
V gene: TRBV30; D gene: NA; CDR3 length: 9; CDR3 protein: AWRMNTEAF
V gene: TRBV15; D gene: NA; CDR3 length: 12; CDR3 protein: ATSRDPAAFEQY
V gene: TRBV7-8; D gene: NA; CDR3 length: 15; CDR3 protein: ASREGRLGIPYNEQF
V gene: TRBV25-1; D gene: NA; CDR3 length: 11; CDR3 protein: ASSPGGHNTQY
V gene: TRBV29-1; D gene: NA; CDR3 length: 11; CDR3 protein: SVEGRQNTEAF
V gene: TRBV5-4; D gene: NA; CDR3 length: 14; CDR3 protein: ASSLGSPKGGEKLF
V gene: TRBV6-5; D gene: TRBD1; CDR3 length: 13; CDR3 protein: ASRETGAPKSPLH
V gene: TRBV29-1; D gene: TRBD1; CDR3 length: 11; CDR3 protein: SVGTGSNYGYT
V gene: TRBV11-2; D gene: NA; CDR3 length: 8; CDR3 protein: ASGLYEQY
V gene: TRBV19; D gene: TRBD1; CDR3 length: 11; CDR3 protein: ASSDRGRHGYT
V gene: TRBV6-1; D gene: NA; CDR3 length: 12; CDR3 protein: ASSERWTGETQY
V gene: TRBV29-1; D gene: NA; CDR3 length: 12; CDR3 protein: SEGSPGDNYGYT